A single sample is the source of the 14 T cell receptor beta chains below, sequenced in a study of blood T cell repertoires in COVID-19. Clones were read by immunoSEQ multiplex PCR, and TCRdb kept only the in-frame ones, dropping some. Of approximately 130,000 clones detected, approximately 85% appear once; the ten largest clones hold roughly 4%. The sample consisted of peripheral blood. These receptors were taken from a human donor in a cohort sampled during active COVID-19.

The chain employs TRBV4-3 and TRBJ1-5, with unresolved D. CDR3 length: 15 amino acids. With 1 base removed from V and 2 bases from J, the gap between germline ends came to 9 bases. CDR1 LGHNA and CDR2 YSLEER come from the germline V gene. The DNA for the CDR3 is TGCGCCAGCAGCCAAGGAGGGCTCCGCAATCAGCCCCAGCATTTT. Amino acids: CASSQGGLRNQPQHF.

This CDR3 reads CASSPGLAGAYNEQFF. The CDR3 nucleotides read TGTGCCAGCAGCCCCGGACTAGCGGGGGCCTACAATGAGCAGTTCTTC. The chain employs TRBV7-6 and TRBJ2-1; 13 bases map to TRBD2. V shed 5 bases, J shed 2 bases, and the junction held 3 bases outside the gene matches. CDR3 size: 16 residues. Germline V lookup: CDR1 SGHVS, CDR2 FNYEAQ. Complete variable domain (other parts from reference TRBV7-6 and TRBJ2-1): GAGVSQSPRYKVTKRGQDVALRCDPISGHVSLYWYRQALGQGPEFLTYFNYEAQQDKSGLPNDRFSAERPEGSISTLTIQRTEQRDSAMYRCASSPGLAGAYNEQFFGPGTRLTVL.

The chain recombines TRBV11-2 with TRBJ1-1; 8 bases are a match to TRBD1. With V trimmed by 3 bases and J by 5 bases, 17 bases remained unmatched. This CDR3 is 18 amino acids long. CDR1 is SGHAT, CDR2 FQNNGV, per germline. The CDR3 loop reads CASSFIWQGASLATEAFF. The CDR3 DNA sequence: TGTGCCAGCAGCTTTATTTGGCAGGGGGCTTCTCTTGCTACTGAAGCTTTCTTT. Full variable domain (rest looked up from reference TRBV11-2 and TRBJ1-1): EAGVAQSPRYKIIEKRQSVAFWCNPISGHATLYWYQQILGQGPKLLIQFQNNGVVDDSQLPKDRFSAERLKGVDSTLKIQPAKLEDSAVYLCASSFIWQGASLATEAFFGQGTRLTVV.

The chain couples TRBV7-3 to TRBJ2-7; 11 bases agree with TRBD1. Trimming took 2 bases from V and 4 from J; bases not matched to a gene: 4. Looked up from germline, CDR1 is SGHTA and CDR2 is FQGTGA. This CDR3 is 15 amino acids long. In nucleotides, the CDR3 is TGTGCCAGCAGCTTACGGGGGACAGGGGGTTACGAGCAGTACTTC. Translation: CASSLRGTGGYEQYF.

The rearrangement links TRBV11-2 to TRBJ2-3; D is possibly TRBD1 (6 bases). The CDR3 is made up of 15 amino acids. V dropped 7 bases and J dropped 2 bases, with 16 bases sitting between them. Germline CDR1 SGHAT, CDR2 FQNNGV. The CDR3 DNA reads as TGTGCCAGCACCCGGACAGAACTTCTCACAGATACGCAGTATTTT. It codes for CASTRTELLTDTQYF. Full variable domain (rest looked up from reference TRBV11-2 and TRBJ2-3): EAGVAQSPRYKIIEKRQSVAFWCNPISGHATLYWYQQILGQGPKLLIQFQNNGVVDDSQLPKDRFSAERLKGVDSTLKIQPAKLEDSAVYLCASTRTELLTDTQYFGPGTRLTVL.

The chain recombines TRBV6-5 with TRBJ1-1; TRBD1 matches 7 bases. Germline-derived CDR1 and CDR2 are MNHEY and SVGAGI. J lost 0 bases, V lost 6 bases, and 4 bases had no gene match. This CDR3 comprises 14 residues. The CDR3: CASRWTGVNTEAFF. CDR3 DNA: TGTGCCAGCAGATGGACAGGAGTGAACACTGAAGCTTTCTTT.

The chain links TRBV5-8 to TRBJ2-2; 7 bases align to TRBD1. From germline, CDR1 is SGHTS and CDR2 YDEGEE. The CDR3 sequence is 15 residues long. V trimming: 3 bases; J trimming: 5 bases; junction bases outside the gene matches: 7. The CDR3 spells CASSSGQVDTGELFF. As DNA, the CDR3 is TGTGCCAGCAGCTCTGGACAGGTGGATACCGGGGAGCTGTTTTTT.

Written as DNA, the CDR3 is TGTGCCAGCAGCTCCCAACAGGGAAGAGGAGGCTACACCTTC. Its protein is CASSSQQGRGGYTF. This chain joins TRBV6-5 and TRBJ1-2; D might be TRBD1 (6 bases). V lost 6 bases, J lost 8 bases, and 19 bases lay in between. The CDR3 is made up of 14 amino acids. CDR1 is MNHEY, CDR2 SVGAGI, per germline.

The V and J genes are TRBV6-5 and TRBJ2-7, with 7 bases identical to TRBD1. The ends lost 5 bases at V and 2 bases at J; junction bases unmatched: 3. CDR1 and CDR2 (germline): MNHEY, SVGAGI. The CDR3 sequence is 13 residues long. CDR3 sequence: CASSRTGAYEQYF. The CDR3 DNA follows: TGTGCCAGCAGTCGTACAGGGGCCTACGAGCAGTACTTC.

The gene calls are TRBV19 and TRBJ1-4, with D uncertain. Looked up from germline, CDR1 is LNHDA and CDR2 is SQIVND (reference sequence). CDR3 size: 14 residues. Deletions cut 3 bases from V and 6 bases from J, with 11 bases between. The CDR3 DNA reads TGTGCCAGTAGTATTTTCTTCCCTGATGAAAAACTGTTTTTT. Translated, it gives CASSIFFPDEKLFF.

As concerns this clone: Other DNA sequences of this sample code for an identical CDR3. This chain links TRBV4-3 with TRBJ1-1, with D hard to call. Germline V gives CDR1 LGHNA, CDR2 YSLEER. Trimming took off 0 bases at V and 4 bases at J, with 6 bases between the two ends. This CDR3 is 13 amino acids long. The CDR3 DNA sequence: TGCGCCAGCAGCCAAGATGGCGGCACTGAAGCTTTCTTT. Amino acid sequence: CASSQDGGTEAFF.

The chain couples TRBV7-2 to TRBJ1-5; D uncertain. This CDR3 has 14 amino acids. The germline V gene encodes CDR1 SGHTA and CDR2 FQGNSA. With 7 bases removed from V and 1 base from J, the gap between germline ends came to 11 bases. CDR3 sequence (DNA): TGTGCCAGCAAGTTACATCCGAGCAATCAGCCCCAGCATTTT. This codes for CASKLHPSNQPQHF.

With regard to this clone: The junction does not match germline at one end; this may be a read error. V is TRBV7-7 and J is TRBJ2-5, with 7 bases lining up with TRBD2. This CDR3 has 14 residues. Germline V CDR1 and CDR2: SSHAT, FNYEAQ (reference sequence). The CDR3 DNA follows: TGTGCTAGCAGCCCCCAGCGGGGCGGGGGGACCCAGTACTTC. Protein product: CASSPQRGGGTQYF.

The rearrangement links TRBV5-6 to TRBJ1-2; 7 bases match TRBD1. After removal of 4 bases from V and 8 bases from J, the junction contained 8 bases not matched to a gene. CDR1 is SGHDT and CDR2 is YYEEEE in the germline V gene. This CDR3 has 13 residues. The DNA of the CDR3 is TGTGCCAGCAGCCACGACAGGGTTATCGGCTACACCTTC. Its protein product is CASSHDRVIGYTF.